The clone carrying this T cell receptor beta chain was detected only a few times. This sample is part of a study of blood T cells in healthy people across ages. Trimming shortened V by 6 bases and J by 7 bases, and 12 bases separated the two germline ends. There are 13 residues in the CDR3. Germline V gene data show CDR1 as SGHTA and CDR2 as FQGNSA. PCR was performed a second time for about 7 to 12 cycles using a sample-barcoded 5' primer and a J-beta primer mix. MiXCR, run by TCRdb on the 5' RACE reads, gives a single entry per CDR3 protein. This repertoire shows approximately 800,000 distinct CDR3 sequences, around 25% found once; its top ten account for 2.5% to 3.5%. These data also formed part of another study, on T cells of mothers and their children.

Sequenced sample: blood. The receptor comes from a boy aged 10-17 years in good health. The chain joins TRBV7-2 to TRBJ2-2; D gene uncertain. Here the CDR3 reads CASSPGWSGELFF. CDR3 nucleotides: TGTGCCAGCAGTCCCGGTTGGAGCGGGGAGCTGTTTTTT. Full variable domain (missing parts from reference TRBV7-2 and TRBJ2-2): GAGVSQSPSNKVTEKGKDVELRCDPISGHTALYWYRQSLGQGLEFLIYFQGNSAPDKSGLPSDRFSAERTGGSVSTLTIQRTQQEDSAVYLCASSPGWSGELFFGEGSRLTVL.